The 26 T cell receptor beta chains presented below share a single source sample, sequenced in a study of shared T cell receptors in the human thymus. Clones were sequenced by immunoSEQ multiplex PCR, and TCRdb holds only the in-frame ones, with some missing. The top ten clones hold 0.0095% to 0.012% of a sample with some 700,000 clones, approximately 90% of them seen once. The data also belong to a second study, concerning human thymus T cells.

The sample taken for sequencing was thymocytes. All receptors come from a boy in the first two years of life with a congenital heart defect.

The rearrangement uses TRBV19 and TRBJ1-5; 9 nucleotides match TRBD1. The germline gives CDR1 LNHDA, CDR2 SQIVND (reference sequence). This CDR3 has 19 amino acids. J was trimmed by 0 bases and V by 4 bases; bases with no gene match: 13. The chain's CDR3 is CASSTPEGQGPDSNQPQHF. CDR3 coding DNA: TGTGCCAGTAGTACCCCAGAGGGACAGGGACCTGATAGCAATCAGCCCCAGCATTTT.

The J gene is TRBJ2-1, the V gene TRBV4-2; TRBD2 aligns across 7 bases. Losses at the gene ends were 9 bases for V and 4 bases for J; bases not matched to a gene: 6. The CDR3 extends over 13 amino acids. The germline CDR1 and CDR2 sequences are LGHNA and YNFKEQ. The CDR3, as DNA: TGTGCCAGTGCAACTAGCGTTTACAATGAGCAGTTCTTC. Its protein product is CASATSVYNEQFF.

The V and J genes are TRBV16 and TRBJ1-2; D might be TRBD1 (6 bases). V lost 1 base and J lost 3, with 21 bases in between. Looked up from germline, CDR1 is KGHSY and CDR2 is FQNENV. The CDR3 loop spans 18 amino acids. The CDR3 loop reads CASSQLGAGPPMDYGYTF. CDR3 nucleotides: TGTGCCAGCAGCCAATTGGGGGCCGGGCCTCCTATGGACTATGGCTACACCTTC.

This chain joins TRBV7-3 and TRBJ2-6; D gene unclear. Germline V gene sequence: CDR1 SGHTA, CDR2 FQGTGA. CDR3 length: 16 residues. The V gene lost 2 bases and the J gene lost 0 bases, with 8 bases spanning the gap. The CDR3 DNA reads TGTGCCAGCAGCTTAGGAGTGGGCTCTGGGGCCAACGTCCTGACTTTC. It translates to CASSLGVGSGANVLTF.

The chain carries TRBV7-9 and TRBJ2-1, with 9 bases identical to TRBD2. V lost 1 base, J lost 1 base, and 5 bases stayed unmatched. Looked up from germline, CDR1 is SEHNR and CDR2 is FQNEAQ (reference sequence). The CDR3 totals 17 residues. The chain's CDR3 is CASSLVGSGSSYNEQFF. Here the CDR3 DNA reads TGTGCCAGCAGCTTAGTGGGTAGCGGGAGTTCCTACAATGAGCAGTTCTTC.

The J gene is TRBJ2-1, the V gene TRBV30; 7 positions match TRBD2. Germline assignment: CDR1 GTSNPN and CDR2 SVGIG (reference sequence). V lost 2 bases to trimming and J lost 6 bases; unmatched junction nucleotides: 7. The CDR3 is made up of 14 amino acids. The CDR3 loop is CAWSWREYFNEQFF. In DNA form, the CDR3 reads TGTGCCTGGAGTTGGCGGGAGTATTTCAATGAGCAGTTCTTC.

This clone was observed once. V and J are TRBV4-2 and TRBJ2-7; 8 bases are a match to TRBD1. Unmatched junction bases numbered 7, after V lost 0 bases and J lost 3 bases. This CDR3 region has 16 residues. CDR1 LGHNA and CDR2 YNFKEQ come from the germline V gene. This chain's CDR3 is CASSQDRWTGFYEQYF. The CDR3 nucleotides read TGTGCCAGCAGCCAAGATCGTTGGACAGGGTTCTACGAGCAGTACTTC.

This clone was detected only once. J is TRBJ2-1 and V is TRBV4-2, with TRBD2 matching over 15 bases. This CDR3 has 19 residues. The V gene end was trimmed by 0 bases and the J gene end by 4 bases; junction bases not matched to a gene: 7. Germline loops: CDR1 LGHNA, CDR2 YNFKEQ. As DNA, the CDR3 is TGTGCCAGCAGCCAAGAGAGGACTAGCGGGAGGGCCGGGTACAATGAGCAGTTCTTC. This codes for CASSQERTSGRAGYNEQFF.

This chain's CDR3 is CASGSRTDTGELFF. The CDR3 DNA reads as TGTGCTAGTGGTTCCCGGACAGACACCGGGGAGCTGTTTTTT. The rearrangement uses TRBV12-5 and TRBJ2-2; perhaps TRBD1 as D (6 bases). Looked up from germline, CDR1 is LGHNT and CDR2 is FRNRAP. This CDR3 has 14 amino acids. V was cut by 4 bases and J by 3 bases, with 9 bases left in between. The variable domain in full, with the rest retrieved from reference TRBV12-5 and TRBJ2-2, is DARVTQTPRHKVTEMGQEVTMRCQPILGHNTVFWYRQTMMQGLELLAYFRNRAPLDDSGMPKDRFSAEMPDATLATLKIQPSEPRDSAVYFCASGSRTDTGELFFGEGSRLTVL.

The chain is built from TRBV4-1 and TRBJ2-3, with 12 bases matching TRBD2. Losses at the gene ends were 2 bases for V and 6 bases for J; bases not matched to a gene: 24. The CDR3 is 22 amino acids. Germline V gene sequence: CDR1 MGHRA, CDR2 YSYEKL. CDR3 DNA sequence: TGCGCCAGCAGCCAAAGTTCTCTAGGACTAGCGGGATATGAGGATCGGAGGGATACGCAGTATTTT. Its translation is CASSQSSLGLAGYEDRRDTQYF.

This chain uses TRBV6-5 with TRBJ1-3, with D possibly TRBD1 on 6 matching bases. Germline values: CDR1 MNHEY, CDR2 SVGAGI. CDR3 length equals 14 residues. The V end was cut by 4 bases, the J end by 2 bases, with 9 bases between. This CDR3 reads CASSSQGPGNTIYF. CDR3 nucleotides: TGTGCCAGCAGTTCACAGGGCCCTGGAAACACCATATATTTT.

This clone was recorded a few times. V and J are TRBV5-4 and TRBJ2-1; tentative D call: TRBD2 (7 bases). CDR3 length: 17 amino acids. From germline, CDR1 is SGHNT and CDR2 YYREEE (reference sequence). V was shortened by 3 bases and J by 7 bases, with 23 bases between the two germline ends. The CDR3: CASSWGAEREVLNEQFF. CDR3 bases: TGTGCCAGCAGCTGGGGGGCTGAGCGGGAAGTCTTAAATGAGCAGTTCTTC.

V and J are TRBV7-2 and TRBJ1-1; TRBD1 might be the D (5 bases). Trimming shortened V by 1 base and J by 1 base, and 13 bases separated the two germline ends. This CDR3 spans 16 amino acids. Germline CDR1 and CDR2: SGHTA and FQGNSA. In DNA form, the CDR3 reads TGTGCCAGCAGCTTAGTTGCGACAGACCCGAACACTGAAGCTTTCTTT. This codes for CASSLVATDPNTEAFF.

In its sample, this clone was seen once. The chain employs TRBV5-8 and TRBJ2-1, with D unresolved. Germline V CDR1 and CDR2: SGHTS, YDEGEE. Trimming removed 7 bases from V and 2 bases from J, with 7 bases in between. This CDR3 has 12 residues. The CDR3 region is CASSSTYNEQFF. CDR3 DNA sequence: TGTGCCAGCTCTTCTACCTACAATGAGCAGTTCTTC.

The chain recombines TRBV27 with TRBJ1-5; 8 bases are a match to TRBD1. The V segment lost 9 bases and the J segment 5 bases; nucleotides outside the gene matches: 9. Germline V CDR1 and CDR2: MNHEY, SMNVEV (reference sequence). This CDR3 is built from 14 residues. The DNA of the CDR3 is TGTGCCAGACCCCAGGGGGCGCGGGATCAGCCCCAGCATTTT. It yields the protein CARPQGARDQPQHF.

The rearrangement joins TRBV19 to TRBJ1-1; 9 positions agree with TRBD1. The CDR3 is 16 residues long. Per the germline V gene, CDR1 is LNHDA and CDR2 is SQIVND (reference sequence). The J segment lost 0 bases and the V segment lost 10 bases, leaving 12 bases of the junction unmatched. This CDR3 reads CATGSPDRGLNTEAFF. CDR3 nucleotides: TGTGCCACCGGCTCCCCGGACAGGGGCCTGAACACTGAAGCTTTCTTT.

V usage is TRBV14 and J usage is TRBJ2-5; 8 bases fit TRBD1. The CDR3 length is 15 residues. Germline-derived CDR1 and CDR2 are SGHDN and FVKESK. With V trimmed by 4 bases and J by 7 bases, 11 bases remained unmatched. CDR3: CASSPQQGEVVTQYF. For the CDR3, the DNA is TGTGCCAGCAGCCCACAACAGGGGGAGGTGGTGACCCAGTACTTC.

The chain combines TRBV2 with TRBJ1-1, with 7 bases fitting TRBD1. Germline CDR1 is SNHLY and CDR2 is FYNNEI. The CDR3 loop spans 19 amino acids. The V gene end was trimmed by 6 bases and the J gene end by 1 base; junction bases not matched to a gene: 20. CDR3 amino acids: CASSLPGTAPTQGNTEAFF. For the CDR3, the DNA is TGTGCCAGCAGCCTCCCAGGGACAGCTCCGACCCAAGGGAACACTGAAGCTTTCTTT.

The CDR3 DNA reads as TGTGCCAGCAGCCAAGAGGAACAGACCAGCTCCTACGAGCAGTACTTC. As protein: CASSQEEQTSSYEQYF. The J gene is TRBJ2-7, the V gene TRBV4-2; D ambiguous. V lost 0 bases to trimming and J lost 0 bases, with 12 bases between them. The CDR3 is 16 amino acids. Germline V gives CDR1 LGHNA, CDR2 YNFKEQ.

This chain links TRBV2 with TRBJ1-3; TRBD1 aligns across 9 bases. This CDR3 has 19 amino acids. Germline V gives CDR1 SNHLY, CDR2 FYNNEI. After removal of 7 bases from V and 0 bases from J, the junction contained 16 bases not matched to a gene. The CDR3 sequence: CASNSPGQGRGISGNTIYF. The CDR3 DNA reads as TGTGCCAGCAATTCTCCGGGACAGGGTAGGGGTATCTCTGGAAACACCATATATTTT.

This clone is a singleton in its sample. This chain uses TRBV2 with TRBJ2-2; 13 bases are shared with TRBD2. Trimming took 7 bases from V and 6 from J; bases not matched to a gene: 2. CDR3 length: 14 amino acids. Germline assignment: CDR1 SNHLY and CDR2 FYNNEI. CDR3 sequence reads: CASKLAGGPGELFF. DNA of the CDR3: TGTGCCAGCAAACTAGCGGGAGGGCCCGGGGAGCTGTTTTTT. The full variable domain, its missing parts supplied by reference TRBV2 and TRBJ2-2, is EPEVTQTPSHQVTQMGQEVILRCVPISNHLYFYWYRQILGQKVEFLVSFYNNEISEKSEIFDDQFSVERPDGSNFTLKIRSTKLEDSAMYFCASKLAGGPGELFFGEGSRLTVL.

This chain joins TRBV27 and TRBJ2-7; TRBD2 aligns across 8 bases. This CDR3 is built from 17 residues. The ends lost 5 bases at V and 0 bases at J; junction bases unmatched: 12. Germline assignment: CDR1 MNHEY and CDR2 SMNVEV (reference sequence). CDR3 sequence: CASSPAGTGTSSYEQYF. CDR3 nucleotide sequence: TGTGCCAGCAGTCCGGCCGGCACAGGGACTAGCTCCTACGAGCAGTACTTC.

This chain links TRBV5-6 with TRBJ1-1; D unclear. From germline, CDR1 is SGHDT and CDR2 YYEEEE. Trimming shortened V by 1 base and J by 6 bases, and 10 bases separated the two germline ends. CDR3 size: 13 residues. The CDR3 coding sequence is TGTGCCAGCAGCTTGTTCACAGCCTCTGAAGCTTTCTTT. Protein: CASSLFTASEAFF.

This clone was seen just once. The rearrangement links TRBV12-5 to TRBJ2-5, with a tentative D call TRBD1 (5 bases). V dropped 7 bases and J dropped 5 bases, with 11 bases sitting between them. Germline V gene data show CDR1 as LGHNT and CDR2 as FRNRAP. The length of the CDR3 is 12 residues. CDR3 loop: CASASSGETQYF. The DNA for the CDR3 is TGTGCTAGTGCCAGCTCAGGGGAGACCCAGTACTTC.

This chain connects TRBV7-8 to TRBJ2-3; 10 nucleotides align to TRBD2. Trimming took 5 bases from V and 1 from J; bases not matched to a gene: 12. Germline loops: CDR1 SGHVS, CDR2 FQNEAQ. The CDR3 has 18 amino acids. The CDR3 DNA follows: TGTGCCAGCAGCGGGGCTGGCACTAGCGGGAAAGGCACAGATACGCAGTATTTT. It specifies CASSGAGTSGKGTDTQYF.

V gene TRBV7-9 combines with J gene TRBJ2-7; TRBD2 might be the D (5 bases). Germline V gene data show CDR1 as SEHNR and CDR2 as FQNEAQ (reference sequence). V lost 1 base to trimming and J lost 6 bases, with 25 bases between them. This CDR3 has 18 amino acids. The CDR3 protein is CASSLDSRDAGRRAEQYF. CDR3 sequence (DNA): TGTGCCAGCAGCTTAGACTCCCGCGATGCGGGTAGAAGGGCCGAGCAGTACTTC.